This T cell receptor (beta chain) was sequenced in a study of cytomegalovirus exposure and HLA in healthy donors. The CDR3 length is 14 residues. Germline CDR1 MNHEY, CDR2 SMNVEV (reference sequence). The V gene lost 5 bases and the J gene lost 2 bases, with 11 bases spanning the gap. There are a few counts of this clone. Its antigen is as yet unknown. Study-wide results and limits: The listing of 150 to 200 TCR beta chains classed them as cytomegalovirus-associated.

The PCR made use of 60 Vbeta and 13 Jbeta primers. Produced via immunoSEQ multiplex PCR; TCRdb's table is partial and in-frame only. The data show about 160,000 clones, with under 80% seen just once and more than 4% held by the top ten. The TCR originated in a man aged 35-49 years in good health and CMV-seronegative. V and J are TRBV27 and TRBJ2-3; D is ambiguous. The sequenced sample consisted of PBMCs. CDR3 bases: TGTGCCAGCAGTCTAGGCGATTTCACAGATACGCAGTATTTT. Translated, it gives CASSLGDFTDTQYF.